This T cell receptor beta chain was captured in a study of T cells in Graves' hyperthyroidism and ophthalmopathy. This clonotype was counted many times. The CDR3 runs to 15 residues. Germline CDR1 KGHDR, CDR2 SFDVKD. The V segment lost 3 bases and the J segment 4 bases; nucleotides outside the gene matches: 5. The investigators amplified TCR beta CDR3 regions from RNA transcripts. With the HTBI primer set, the TCR CDR3 went through a first round of RT-PCR. TCRdb independently ran MiXCR on the multiplex PCR reads; one entry per CDR3 protein. The data show 620,000 or so distinct CDR3 sequences, 14% seen once.

The genes are TRBV24-1 and TRBJ2-7, with 10 bases matching TRBD1. The sequence derives from a woman aged 45-65 years with Graves' ophthalmopathy. Sequencing used blood. CDR3 amino acids: CATSDTRQGAYEQYF. CDR3 nucleotide sequence: TGTGCCACCAGTGATACCCGACAGGGGGCTTACGAGCAGTACTTC.